The 25 T cell receptor beta chains reported below all come from one sample, sequenced in a study of tumor and adjacent non-tumor tissue in lung cancer. The template was RNA from unsorted bulk tissue. TCRbeta libraries were built with three rounds of nested PCR, modified from ARM-PCR. Each CDR3 protein is one row after TCRdb ran MiXCR on the multiplex PCR reads. The sample consists of fewer than 120,000 distinct CDR3 sequences, over 75% of them appearing once. Material for sequencing was lung tumor tissue. These receptors all stem from a man aged 70 or older with non-small cell lung cancer.

V gene TRBV5-4 combines with J gene TRBJ1-1; TRBD1 is a possible D gene (5 bases). Germline V gene sequence: CDR1 SGHNT, CDR2 YYREEE (reference sequence). The CDR3 covers 16 residues. The V end lost 0 bases, the J end lost 14 bases, and 26 bases lay between the germline ends. This CDR3 is CASSLAGGRVGTETFF. CDR3 sequence (DNA): TGTGCCAGCAGCTTGGCCGGGGGGAGGGTGGGCACTGAAACATTCTTT.

On this clonotype itself: This may be a read error: a much more frequent sequence differs by one nucleotide. CDR3 region: CAISSGRHNEQFF. The CDR3 bases are TGTGCCATCAGTAGCGGGAGACATAATGAGCAGTTCTTC. The genes are TRBV7-2 and TRBJ2-1; 9 bases line up with TRBD2. The CDR3 spans 13 residues. The J segment lost 7 bases and the V segment lost 10 bases, leaving 8 bases of the junction unmatched. Germline CDR1 and CDR2: SGHTA and FQGNSA. The variable domain in full, completed from reference TRBV7-2 and TRBJ2-1, reads GAGVSQSPSNKVTEKGKDVELRCDPISGHTALYWYRQSLGQGLEFLIYFQGNSAPDKSGLPSDRFSAERTGGSVSTLTIQRTQQEDSAVYLCAISSGRHNEQFFGPGTRLTVL.

This clonotype was seen a single time. CDR3 loop: CASNGLAVVVETQYF. CDR3 nucleotide sequence: TGTGCCAGCAACGGGCTAGCGGTAGTGGTAGAGACCCAGTACTTC. The V and J genes are TRBV12-3 or TRBV12-4 and TRBJ2-5; 7 bases fit TRBD2. V lost 7 bases, J lost 4 bases, and 12 bases stayed unmatched. The CDR3 length is 15 residues.

Details on this clonotype: An end of the junction does not agree with germline; a read error may underlie this. V usage is TRBV4-1 and J usage is TRBJ1-6; D not certain. Per germline, CDR1 MGHRA and CDR2 YSYEKL. The CDR3 is made up of 16 amino acids. The DNA of the CDR3 is TGCGCCAGCAGCCAAGGCCTTGCAGCTTATAATTCACCTCTCCACTTT. Translation gives CASSQGLAAYNSPLHF.

Details on this clonotype: Germline is not matched at one junction end, which may reflect a read error. The CDR3 DNA reads as TGCGCCAGCAGCAAAGATTTTGAGATGAATGAGCAGTTCTTC. As protein: CASSKDFEMNEQFF. V gene TRBV4-3 combines with J gene TRBJ2-1; D gene uncertain. Germline CDR1 reads LGHNA; CDR2 reads YSLEER. This CDR3 contains 14 residues.

The J gene is TRBJ2-1, the V gene TRBV15, with 7 bases aligning to TRBD2. The CDR3 is 15 amino acids. Germline CDR1 and CDR2: LNHNV and YYDKDF (reference sequence). Trimming took 0 bases from V and 14 from J; bases not matched to a gene: 13. CDR3 nucleotide sequence: TGTGCCACCAGCAGAGATAGGACTGGCGGGAGTGGGGAGTTCTTC. It translates to CATSRDRTGGSGEFF.

The chain couples TRBV6-2 or TRBV6-3 to TRBJ2-6, with 9 nucleotides matching TRBD1. The CDR3 has 18 residues. The ends lost 7 bases at V and 1 base at J; junction bases unmatched: 11. Germline V gene lookup returns CDR1 MNHEY and CDR2 SVGEGT. The CDR3 here is CASKSSGQGTSGANVLTF. DNA of the CDR3: TGTGCCAGCAAGTCTTCGGGACAGGGTACGTCTGGGGCCAACGTCCTGACTTTC.

This clonotype has just a few counts. A read error may account for a junction end that differs from germline. This rearrangement joins TRBV6-5 to TRBJ2-2; possible D gene TRBD2, 5 bases. CDR1 and CDR2 (germline): MNHEY, SVGAGI. The CDR3 has 14 amino acids. The CDR3 loop is CTSRRQEATGELFF. DNA for the CDR3: TGTACCAGCAGAAGGCAGGAGGCCACCGGGGAGTTGTTTTTT.

The V and J genes are TRBV4-2 and TRBJ1-1; 11 bases align to TRBD1. Germline trimming cut 6 bases from V and 4 bases from J; bases unmatched to any gene: 10. Germline V lookup: CDR1 LGHNA, CDR2 YNFKEQ. The CDR3 is 16 residues long. The CDR3 protein is CASSQYDGTGGTEAFF. DNA for the CDR3: TGTGCCAGCAGTCAATATGACGGGACAGGGGGCACTGAAGCTTTCTTT.

J is TRBJ2-1 and V is TRBV12-3 or TRBV12-4, with TRBD2 matching 14 bases. The length of the CDR3 is 15 residues. V shed 6 bases and J 10 bases; nucleotides not matched to a gene: 8. The CDR3: CASRPGLAGGREQFF. In DNA form, the CDR3 reads TGTGCCAGCAGACCCGGACTAGCGGGGGGCAGAGAGCAGTTCTTC.

As for this clonotype: A much larger clonotype is one base distant, so this may be a read error. The chain is built from TRBV20-1 and TRBJ2-3, with 7 bases matching TRBD2. CDR1 is DFQATT and CDR2 is SNEGSKA in the germline V gene (reference sequence). The CDR3 sequence is 12 residues long. The CDR3 DNA reads TGCAGTACTAGCGAGACCACAGATACGCAGTATTTT. It encodes CSTSETTDTQYF.

As to this clonotype: The junction departs from germline at one end; a sequencing error may be responsible. The chain links TRBV6-5 to TRBJ1-6; D gene unclear. Germline CDR1 reads MNHEY; CDR2 reads SVGAGI. The length of the CDR3 is 15 residues. The CDR3 nucleotides read TGTGCCAGCTGTTACTCCGACGGTAAAAACTCACCCCTCCACTTT. Amino acids: CASCYSDGKNSPLHF.

Note on this clonotype: This likely comes from a read error, as the CDR3 has no conserved phenylalanine or tryptophan at its end. V is TRBV20-1 and J is TRBJ1-6, with D hard to call. Trimming removed 5 bases at V and 0 bases at J, with 5 bases between. The germline CDR1 and CDR2 sequences are DFQATT and SNEGSKA (reference sequence). The CDR3 runs 13 residues. The CDR3 loop is CSAFSSYNSPLHS. For the CDR3, the DNA is TGCAGTGCTTTTAGCTCCTATAATTCACCCCTCCACTCT.

This clonotype has at least ten counts. This chain links TRBV12-3 or TRBV12-4 with TRBJ1-1, with TRBD1 identical over 9 bases. V shed 5 bases and J 0 bases; nucleotides not matched to a gene: 4. There are 15 residues in the CDR3. The CDR3 loop reads CASSSGTGMNTEAFF. The DNA for the CDR3 is TGTGCCAGCAGTAGCGGGACAGGGATGAACACTGAAGCTTTCTTT.

To note about this clonotype: A much larger clone is a single base away; this may be a read error. The chain uses TRBV2 and TRBJ2-1; D gene ambiguous. The germline V gene encodes CDR1 SNHLY and CDR2 FYNNEI. This CDR3 contains 14 residues. The CDR3 loop reads CASSGEYVSNEHFF. DNA of the CDR3: TGTGCCAGCAGTGGCGAGTATGTCTCCAATGAGCACTTCTTC.

A word on this clonotype: The junction and the germline gene differ at one end; a read error may be behind it. The V call is TRBV10-2, the J call TRBJ2-5; D ambiguous. From germline, CDR1 is WSHSY and CDR2 SAAADI. The CDR3 totals 15 residues. The CDR3 DNA reads TGTGCCAGCAGTGGTTCCGTCCTAGGAGTGGAGACCCAGTACTTC. It yields the protein CASSGSVLGVETQYF.

The genes are TRBV4-2 and TRBJ2-7; unclear D gene. The V and J ends lost 4 bases and 0 bases respectively, with 10 bases between them. The germline V gene encodes CDR1 LGHNA and CDR2 YNFKEQ. The CDR3 spans 14 residues. In DNA form, the CDR3 reads TGTGCCAGCAGCCTAGTAGCCAGCTCCTACGAGCAGTACTTC. It codes for CASSLVASSYEQYF.

This sequence joins TRBV6-1 and TRBJ1-6; the D is unclear. From germline, CDR1 is MNHNS and CDR2 SASEGT. With 6 bases removed from V and 3 bases from J, the gap between germline ends came to 12 bases. The length of the CDR3 is 15 residues. The CDR3 here is CASRGDNRYNSPLHF. In DNA form, the CDR3 reads TGTGCCAGCAGGGGCGACAACCGCTATAATTCACCCCTCCACTTT.

Note on this clonotype: An end of the junction does not agree with germline; a read error may underlie this. The V gene is TRBV11-2, the J gene TRBJ1-1; perhaps TRBD1 as D (6 bases). CDR1 and CDR2 (germline): SGHAT, FQNNGV. There are 14 residues in the CDR3. The CDR3 bases are TGCGCCAGTAGCTTCTGCGGGGGCCGGACTGAAGCTTTCTTT. Its protein product is CASSFCGGRTEAFF.

On this clonotype itself: Since no conserved phenylalanine or tryptophan closes the CDR3, a read error is the likely cause. Because the CDR3's place on the DNA is in doubt, the DNA is left out and the CDR3 is given as listed by TCRdb. The chain couples TRBV4-3 to TRBJ2-1; the table assigns TRBD2, which was not confirmed against the DNA. The length of the CDR3 is 17 amino acids, counting both ends. Germline CDR1 and CDR2: LGHNA and YSLEER. The CDR3 region is CASSQDPAGAEYNELFS.

Concerning this clonotype: An end of the junction differs from the germline gene, which may be a read error. The genes are TRBV5-4 and TRBJ2-5; 9 positions agree with TRBD2. In germline, CDR1 is SGHNT, CDR2 YYREEE (reference sequence). The CDR3 totals 16 residues. Written as DNA, the CDR3 is TGTGCCAGCAGCTTGGGTAGCGGGGGTGTGTGTGAGACTCAGTACTTC. It yields the protein CASSLGSGGVCETQYF.

Turning to this clonotype: One junction end does not reproduce the germline sequence, and a read error may be involved. CDR3 DNA sequence: TGTGCCTGCAGCTTGGTTACGGGAAGGGGCACAGATACGCGGTATTTT. Translated: CACSLVTGRGTDTRYF. The V call is TRBV5-4, the J call TRBJ2-3; D may match TRBD1 or TRBD2 (5 bases each). The CDR3 is 16 residues long. Germline-derived CDR1 and CDR2 are SGHNT and YYREEE (reference sequence).

A note on this clonotype: A read error may be the cause here, since a much bigger clone is one base away. The rearrangement uses TRBV12-5 and TRBJ1-4, with D possibly being TRBD1 (5 bases). The CDR3 sequence is 14 residues long. CDR1 is LGHNT, CDR2 FRNRAP, per germline. The germline V and J ends were trimmed by 2 bases and 8 bases, with 12 bases remaining between them. The CDR3 loop is CASGLWGVKEKLFF. The CDR3 nucleotides are TGTGCTAGTGGTTTGTGGGGGGTAAAAGAAAAACTGTTTTTT.

As to this clonotype: A read error may account for a junction end that differs from germline. J is TRBJ2-5 and V is TRBV4-1, with D maybe TRBD2 (5 bases). The CDR3 loop spans 14 amino acids. Germline V gives CDR1 MGHRA, CDR2 YSYEKL. The DNA for the CDR3 is TGCGCCAGCAGCACGGGAACACAACAAGAGACCAAGTACTTC. It yields the protein CASSTGTQQETKYF.

This clonotype was observed a single time. The junction departs from germline at one end; a sequencing error may be responsible. V usage is TRBV6-4 and J usage is TRBJ2-3; the match to TRBD2 covers 10 bases. The CDR3 has 16 amino acids. CDR1 is MRHNA, CDR2 SNTAGT, per germline. CDR3 region: CASSDTSGDSTDTQYF. The DNA for the CDR3 is TGTGCCAGCAGCGACACTAGCGGGGATAGCACAGATACGCAATATTTT.